A single sample is the source of the 5 T cell receptor beta chains below, sequenced in a study of blood T cell repertoires in COVID-19. The protocol was immunoSEQ multiplex PCR, while the TCRdb copy is restricted to in-frame clones and leaves out a portion. The sample consists of more than 140,000 clones, 88% of them appearing once. Sequencing was carried out using peripheral blood. Every receptor here comes from a woman aged 60 to 75 with acute or convalescent COVID-19.

V and J are TRBV5-1 and TRBJ1-2, with D unresolved. Trimming stripped 1 base from V and 0 bases from J, with 7 bases between. CDR3 length: 14 amino acids. Germline values: CDR1 SGHRS, CDR2 YFSETQ. The CDR3 reads CASSLTASNYGYTF. The CDR3 DNA is TGCGCCAGCAGCTTGACAGCATCTAACTATGGCTACACCTTC.

The CDR3 coding sequence is TGTGCCAGCAGCTCGGAGCTGTCCGGCTACACCTTC. Its translation is CASSSELSGYTF. This chain joins TRBV11-2 and TRBJ1-2; D is unresolved. Looked up from germline, CDR1 is SGHAT and CDR2 is FQNNGV. V lost 4 bases and J lost 8, with 11 bases in between. This CDR3 has 12 residues. Based on the CDR3 plus reference TRBV11-2 and TRBJ1-2, the full variable domain is EAGVAQSPRYKIIEKRQSVAFWCNPISGHATLYWYQQILGQGPKLLIQFQNNGVVDDSQLPKDRFSAERLKGVDSTLKIQPAKLEDSAVYLCASSSELSGYTFGSGTRLTVV.

The rearrangement links TRBV4-3 to TRBJ2-1, with 8 nucleotides matching TRBD2. Trimming took 1 base from V and 7 from J; bases not matched to a gene: 6. CDR3 size: 15 residues. Germline values: CDR1 LGHNA, CDR2 YSLEER. This CDR3 is CASSQVNGGANEQFF. CDR3 sequence (DNA): TGCGCCAGCAGCCAAGTAAACGGGGGGGCAAATGAGCAGTTCTTC.

In regard to this clone: Other DNA variants within this sample encode the same CDR3. The chain couples TRBV5-1 to TRBJ1-1, with D perhaps TRBD1 (6 bases). The CDR3 totals 13 residues. The V and J ends lost 0 bases and 3 bases respectively, with 6 bases between them. Germline lookup yields CDR1 SGHRS and CDR2 YFSETQ. CDR3 loop: CASSLAGDTEAFF. The CDR3 nucleotides are TGCGCCAGCAGCTTGGCAGGGGACACTGAAGCTTTCTTT.

The rearrangement links TRBV6-5 to TRBJ1-6; D gene unclear. Germline V gives CDR1 MNHEY, CDR2 SVGAGI. The CDR3 totals 16 residues. Between the trimmed V and J ends, which lost 2 bases and 8 bases, there was a span of 16 bases. CDR3 in DNA: TGTGCCAGCAGTTACGGTGGCCTTCCCATGGATTCACCCCTCCACTTT. Its translation is CASSYGGLPMDSPLHF.